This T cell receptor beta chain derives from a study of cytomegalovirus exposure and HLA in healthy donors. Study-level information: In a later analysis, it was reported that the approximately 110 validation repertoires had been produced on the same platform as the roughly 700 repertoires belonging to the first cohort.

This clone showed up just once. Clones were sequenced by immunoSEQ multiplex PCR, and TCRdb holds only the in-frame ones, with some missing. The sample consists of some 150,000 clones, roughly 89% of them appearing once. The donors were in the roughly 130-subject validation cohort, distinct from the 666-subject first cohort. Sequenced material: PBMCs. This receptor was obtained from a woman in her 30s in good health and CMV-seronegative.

CDR3 sequence: CASIVQGSSYEQYF. The CDR3 coding sequence is TGTGCCAGCATCGTGCAGGGGTCCTCCTACGAGCAGTACTTC. The J gene is TRBJ2-7, the V gene TRBV2, with D possibly TRBD1 on 6 matching bases. The germline V and J ends were trimmed by 7 bases and 0 bases, with 13 bases remaining between them. CDR3 size: 14 residues. Germline assignment: CDR1 SNHLY and CDR2 FYNNEI.